This entry is about one T cell receptor (beta chain). The specificity of this receptor is unknown. No much larger clone is present one base from it, and per-base qualities are unavailable. The same CDR3 can be traced to other DNA sequences in this sample. For CDR1 and CDR2, the germline V gene lists SGHTA and FQGTGA. Trimming at the junction amounts to 1 base on V and 8 bases on J, and the germline ends lie 23 bases apart. The CDR3 measures 18 amino acids from cysteine to phenylalanine. Only CDR3 DNA remains: 54 bases, in frame from the first base. This entry is derived from a study of somatic mutations in cytotoxic T cells in rheumatoid arthritis (dated by TCRdb to about 2017). Broadly, across the study: Right after diagnosis and prior to the start of any treatment, around 30 ml EDTA of peripheral blood was drawn from patients. Some V beta antibody-stained T-cell populations were flow-sorted on a FACSAria II or Sony SH800 at nearly 100% purity, and sorted V beta1+ cells also underwent TCRB sequencing. To characterize clonality, the study used TCRB deep sequencing while asking whether somatic mutations are carried by expanded CD8+ T-cell clones in newly diagnosed, untreated rheumatoid arthritis. TCRB deep sequencing covered approximately 69 patients with rheumatoid arthritis along with 15 to 20 healthy controls. The median ages of the patient and control groups were essentially identical. Here is what the overall study found, with its caveats: The expanded CD8+ clones had unknown antigen targets, and not appearing in virus-specific databases did not rule out that they were virus-specific. CD8+ T-cell clonality in rheumatoid arthritis patients was not significantly different from that in age-matched healthy controls. Healthy controls showed no age-related increase in CD8+ clonality, whereas patients did (Spearman r of about 0.53). In about an eighth of the roughly 60 patients the largest CD8+ clone exceeded 20% of CD8+ cells, and several identical CD8+ TCRB sequences were shared between blood and synovial fluid. The slight underrepresentation of TRBV07 in patients was not corrected for multiple comparisons.

TCRB CDR3 sequencing used the immunoSEQ assay on genomic DNA. As for the authors' bioinformatics: Published virus-specific TCRB sequences were compared with patient CD8+ clones larger than 1%, and only a few matches were found. Only productive TCRB rearrangements were included in the analyses. Clonality was calculated as a Shannon entropy-based productive clonality index, and a clone was defined by a unique TCRB CDR3 sequence. Repertoire overlap for a pair of samples was computed from each clone's template counts relative to total templates per sample. Flow cytometry-measured V-gene usage correlated with V-gene usage from TCRB sequencing, with a Spearman r of about 0.56. The table comes from immuneACCESS by way of TCRdb, which keeps in-frame sequences with V and J called. Part of the clones is missing from these tables; in studies checked, under half for an unresolved V gene and the rest for unknown reasons. Clone size and the V and J calls come from that table; the DNA yielded D and trimming. This sample gives some 16,000 clones in total; more than 70% of them show up just once. The ten largest account for less than 25% of the sample.

On an AutoMACS, CD4+ and CD8+ cells were isolated via positive magnetic bead selection, and their purity was verified by flow cytometry. After a first flow cytometry screen using a TCR V beta antibody panel, clonal expansions were characterized through TCRB deep sequencing of sorted CD8+ fractions. Peripheral blood mononuclear cells were isolated by Ficoll-Paque PLUS density gradient separation. Using Nucleospin Tissue or Tissue XS kits, DNA was extracted from CD4-enriched, CD8-enriched or PBMC samples, with quantification by a Qubit 2.0 fluorometer. Sequencing was carried out using CD8+ T cells sorted from blood. In this chain, TRBV7-3 is recombined with TRBJ2-2, with the D gene not clear enough to name. The sequence was obtained from an adult with rheumatoid arthritis. The CDR3 reads as follows: CASSLSPYRTLPYGELFF. The DNA reads as follows: TGTGCCAGCAGCTTAAGCCCCTACCGCACGCTCCCGTATGGGGAGCTGTTTTTT.